The sequence of this T cell receptor (beta chain) was determined in a study of cytomegalovirus exposure and HLA in healthy donors. Primers for the PCR totalled 60 Vbeta and 13 Jbeta. Profiled with immunoSEQ multiplex PCR; TCRdb holds only in-frame clones, not every one. The data show some 81,000 clones, with about three quarters seen just once and 11% held by the top ten. The CDR3 runs 14 residues. Trimming left V 3 bases short and J 2 bases short, with 12 bases between. Germline lookup yields CDR1 SGHNT and CDR2 YYREEE (reference sequence). The specimen sequenced was PBMCs. The genes are TRBV5-4 and TRBJ2-7, with D tentatively TRBD2 (7 bases). This sequence originates from a middle-aged woman in good health and CMV-seropositive. The CDR3 is CASSWGGQAYEQYF. CDR3 DNA sequence: TGTGCCAGCAGCTGGGGGGGGCAGGCCTACGAGCAGTACTTC.